Below, 9 T cell receptor beta chains from the same sample are listed, as sequenced in a study of T cell responses to AZD1222 COVID-19 vaccine. Only in-frame clones appear in the TCRdb table, and some are missing; sequencing was by immunoSEQ multiplex PCR. Altogether 170,000 or so clones are present, 85% to 95% being singletons, with the ten largest covering around 0.96%. The input for sequencing was peripheral blood, taken 28 days after the second dose of the MenACWY control vaccine. The source of these receptors is an adult who received the MenACWY meningococcal vaccine as a control.

J is TRBJ1-6 and V is TRBV6-5, with a possible D match to TRBD1 (6 bases). With 6 bases removed from V and 8 bases from J, the gap between germline ends came to 17 bases. The CDR3 spans 15 residues. CDR1 and CDR2 (germline): MNHEY, SVGAGI. The CDR3 loop is CASSLQGMSYSPLHF. In DNA form, the CDR3 reads TGTGCCAGCAGCCTACAGGGAATGAGTTATTCACCCCTCCACTTT.

CDR3 sequence: CASRTDRASHQPQHF. The CDR3 bases are TGTGCCAGTAGGACCGACAGGGCGAGTCATCAGCCCCAGCATTTT. The gene calls are TRBV19 and TRBJ1-5; 7 positions agree with TRBD1. The CDR3 is 15 residues long. Germline V lookup: CDR1 LNHDA, CDR2 SQIVND (reference sequence). The junction had 10 bases not matched to a gene; V was cut back by 6 bases and J by 5 bases.

This chain links TRBV3-1 (or the pseudogene TRBV3-2) with TRBJ1-3; 7 bases fit TRBD1. This CDR3 region has 16 residues. Germline lookup yields CDR1 LGHDT and CDR2 YNNKEL (reference sequence). With 5 bases clipped from V and 3 bases from J, the junction kept 10 bases outside the gene matches. The DNA for the CDR3 is TGTGCCAGCAGCGAAGGGACAGCCTTCAATGGAAACACCATATATTTT. Protein: CASSEGTAFNGNTIYF.

This chain joins TRBV6-5 and TRBJ1-2; D gene ambiguous. The CDR3 loop spans 14 amino acids. Germline CDR1 MNHEY, CDR2 SVGAGI. Trimming cost V 2 bases and J 5 bases, with 12 bases left between them. The CDR3 sequence: CASSYLPGEYGYTF. The CDR3 bases are TGTGCCAGCAGTTACCTCCCTGGGGAATATGGCTACACCTTC.

The V and J genes are TRBV5-6 and TRBJ2-3, with 8 bases aligning to TRBD1. Germline lookup yields CDR1 SGHDT and CDR2 YYEEEE. The trim removed 4 bases at V and 1 base at J, leaving 8 bases unmatched. This CDR3 is built from 16 residues. The CDR3 sequence is CASSTGQGAGTDTQYF. DNA for the CDR3: TGTGCCAGCAGCACCGGACAGGGTGCGGGCACAGATACGCAGTATTTT. Combining the CDR3 with reference TRBV5-6 and TRBJ2-3 gives the whole variable domain DAGVTQSPTHLIKTRGQQVTLRCSPKSGHDTVSWYQQALGQGPQFIFQYYEEEERQRGNFPDRFSGHQFPNYSSELNVNALLLGDSALYLCASSTGQGAGTDTQYFGPGTRLTVL.

The V gene is TRBV14, the J gene TRBJ2-2, with D hard to call. V lost 4 bases and J lost 4, with 13 bases in between. Germline assignment: CDR1 SGHDN and CDR2 FVKESK. The CDR3 totals 15 residues. For the CDR3, the DNA is TGTGCCAGCAGCCTAGCCTCGGCTTTCACCGGGGAGCTGTTTTTT. This translates into CASSLASAFTGELFF.

The chain joins TRBV2 to TRBJ1-2; the match to TRBD1 covers 7 bases. Looked up from germline, CDR1 is SNHLY and CDR2 is FYNNEI. CDR3 length: 13 amino acids. V lost 5 bases to trimming and J lost 6 bases; unmatched junction nucleotides: 6. The CDR3 nucleotides read TGTGCCAGCAGTTCTCGGACAGGTCATGGCTACACCTTC. This sequence encodes CASSSRTGHGYTF.

The rearrangement links TRBV11-3 to TRBJ2-3; weak D call: TRBD2 (5 bases). The CDR3 totals 16 residues. The germline CDR1 and CDR2 sequences are SGHNT and YENEEA. V was pared by 4 bases and J by 0 bases, with 14 bases between. CDR3 bases: TGTGCCAGCAGCTCAATTGAGGGTTCTAGCACAGATACGCAGTATTTT. Its translation is CASSSIEGSSTDTQYF.

The rearrangement links TRBV30 to TRBJ1-2; 8 bases match TRBD1. The V segment lost 8 bases and the J segment 1 base; nucleotides outside the gene matches: 6. Germline V lookup: CDR1 GTSNPN, CDR2 SVGIG (reference sequence). The CDR3 has 13 residues. The CDR3 here is CARATGVNYGYTF. The DNA of the CDR3 is TGTGCCCGGGCGACAGGGGTTAACTATGGCTACACCTTC.